A single sample is the source of the 13 T cell receptor beta chains below, sequenced in a study of cytomegalovirus exposure and HLA in healthy donors. 13 Jbeta primers and 60 Vbeta primers were used for the PCR. Only in-frame clones appear in the TCRdb table, and some are missing; sequencing was by immunoSEQ multiplex PCR. The data show 160,000 or so clones, 60% to 80% seen once. The sample was PBMCs. Source of these receptors: a man aged 60 to 75 in good health and CMV-seronegative.

The V call is TRBV4-1, the J call TRBJ2-3; TRBD2 agrees at 11 bases. The J segment lost 4 bases and the V segment lost 3 bases, leaving 6 bases of the junction unmatched. The CDR3 sequence is 16 residues long. CDR1 is MGHRA, CDR2 YSYEKL, per germline. The CDR3 region has the DNA TGCGCCAGCAGCCAGAGTAGCGGGGGGGCCTCAGATACGCAGTATTTT. Amino acids: CASSQSSGGASDTQYF.

The chain combines TRBV30 with TRBJ2-1; 9 bases align to TRBD2. Germline V gives CDR1 GTSNPN, CDR2 SVGIG (reference sequence). V shed 4 bases and J 3 bases; nucleotides not matched to a gene: 7. This CDR3 contains 15 residues. CDR3 nucleotide sequence: TGTGCCTGGACCCATAGCGGGGGCCTCTACAATGAGCAGTTCTTC. Its translation: CAWTHSGGLYNEQFF.

The J gene is TRBJ2-5, the V gene TRBV28; D not certain. Germline CDR1 reads MDHEN; CDR2 reads SYDVKM. The CDR3 runs 13 residues. V lost 8 bases and J 1 base, leaving 11 bases between the germline ends. CDR3 nucleotides: TGTGCCAGCTGTACTATGGGCCAAGAGACCCAGTACTTC. Translating it yields CASCTMGQETQYF.

The genes are TRBV30 and TRBJ1-5; D not certain. The germline V gene has CDR1 GTSNPN and CDR2 SVGIG (reference sequence). The CDR3 length is 12 residues. V lost 1 base and J 7 bases, leaving 8 bases between the germline ends. The chain's CDR3 is CAWSDLRQPQHF. The CDR3 bases are TGTGCCTGGAGTGATCTACGACAGCCCCAGCATTTT.

V usage is TRBV28 and J usage is TRBJ2-7; 14 bases line up with TRBD2. CDR1 is MDHEN, CDR2 SYDVKM, per germline. The V and J ends lost 6 bases and 5 bases, in that order; junction bases with no gene match: 6. This CDR3 has 15 residues. In nucleotides, the CDR3 is TGTGCCAGCAGCCGACCGACTAGCGGGAGGGACGAGCAGTACTTC. This encodes CASSRPTSGRDEQYF.

This sequence joins TRBV5-1 and TRBJ2-7; perhaps TRBD1 as D (6 bases). V lost 2 bases and J lost 4, with 10 bases in between. From germline, CDR1 is SGHRS and CDR2 YFSETQ. The CDR3 sequence is 13 residues long. This CDR3 is CASSLRTDYEQYF. The DNA of the CDR3 is TGCGCCAGCAGCTTACGGACAGATTACGAGCAGTACTTC.

Turning to this clone: Other nucleotide sequences from this sample produce the same CDR3. The V gene is TRBV19, the J gene TRBJ1-2; perhaps TRBD1 as D (6 bases). Per germline, CDR1 LNHDA and CDR2 SQIVND (reference sequence). The CDR3 runs 13 residues. V lost 6 bases to trimming and J lost 4 bases, with 12 bases between them. CDR3 sequence reads: CASSPGHFYGYTF. CDR3 sequence (DNA): TGTGCCAGTAGCCCGGGACATTTCTATGGCTACACCTTC.

This clone has just a few counts. J is TRBJ2-1 and V is TRBV10-2, with D perhaps TRBD1 (5 bases). Germline CDR1 and CDR2: WSHSY and SAAADI. The CDR3 loop spans 13 amino acids. Trimming pared 6 bases from V and 0 bases from J, leaving 6 bases between. CDR3 amino acids: CASRGPSYNEQFF. CDR3 sequence (DNA): TGCGCCAGCAGGGGGCCCTCCTACAATGAGCAGTTCTTC.

The chain uses TRBV11-2 and TRBJ2-3; D may be TRBD2 (7 bases). The germline CDR1 and CDR2 sequences are SGHAT and FQNNGV. The germline V and J ends were trimmed by 6 bases and 1 base, with 26 bases remaining between them. The CDR3 runs to 19 residues. The CDR3 DNA follows: TGTGCCAGCAGAGCCTTCCGCGCGGGGGCGCCGGGAGGCACAGATACGCAGTATTTT. It codes for CASRAFRAGAPGGTDTQYF.

The table lists this clone with a count of one. The chain carries TRBV19 and TRBJ2-3; a possible D gene is TRBD1 (5 bases). The CDR3 is made up of 16 amino acids. V lost 3 bases, J lost 1 base, and 14 bases lay in between. The germline gives CDR1 LNHDA, CDR2 SQIVND (reference sequence). The CDR3 spells CASSIMFRAGTDTQYF. The CDR3 nucleotides read TGTGCCAGTAGTATTATGTTCAGGGCGGGCACAGATACGCAGTATTTT.

The sample holds a few counts of this clone. V gene TRBV7-6 combines with J gene TRBJ2-7; TRBD2 agrees at 7 bases. With V trimmed by 5 bases and J by 0 bases, 10 bases remained unmatched. Germline loops: CDR1 SGHVS, CDR2 FNYEAQ. The CDR3 has 16 amino acids. CDR3 loop: CASSPGGASGSYEQYF. In DNA, the CDR3 is TGTGCCAGCAGCCCCGGCGGGGCTAGCGGCTCCTACGAGCAGTACTTC.

This chain connects TRBV29-1 to TRBJ2-2; no reliable D call. Looked up from germline, CDR1 is SQVTM and CDR2 is ANQGSEA. V lost 5 bases, J lost 5 bases, and 3 bases lay in between. CDR3 size: 10 residues. CDR3 residues: CSVQTGELFF. The CDR3 nucleotides are TGCAGCGTTCAGACCGGGGAGCTGTTTTTT.

The gene calls are TRBV4-1 and TRBJ2-7; 7 bases match TRBD2. Germline CDR1 reads MGHRA; CDR2 reads YSYEKL. The trim removed 0 bases at V and 3 bases at J, leaving 8 bases unmatched. The length of the CDR3 is 16 residues. CDR3 bases: TGCGCCAGCAGCCAAGATCCACGGCGGGAGTTCTACGAGCAGTACTTC. The encoded protein is CASSQDPRREFYEQYF.